This entry is about one TCR beta chain. Its cognate antigen is unknown. The CDR3 totals 12 residues. Trimming stripped 2 bases from V and 8 bases from J, with 10 bases between. Germline CDR1 SGHDT, CDR2 YYEEEE. The sample comes from a study of shared clonotypes between healthy human individuals. Study results and caveats: Represented diversity, genetic and exposure-history alike, was limited by few donors. Richness estimates generally favored naive over memory subsets.

Authors' analysis steps: Junction-only sequences produced by ImmunoSEQ had no quality scores, so filtering differed. Produced via immunoSEQ multiplex PCR; TCRdb's table is partial and in-frame only. That table supplies the V and J calls and clone size; D and trimming were determined from the DNA. The sample shows nearly 1,000,000 clones, 60% to 85% of them seen only once. This rearrangement joins TRBV5-6 to TRBJ1-2; D gene uncertain. The specimen sequenced was memory CD4+ T cells sorted from blood. Indicated subset: CD45RA-negative fraction. The source of this sequence is a man aged 18 to 35 in good health. The CDR3 region has the DNA TGTGCCAGCAGCTTCGGTCCCGGGGGCTACACCTTC. Translating gives CASSFGPGGYTF.